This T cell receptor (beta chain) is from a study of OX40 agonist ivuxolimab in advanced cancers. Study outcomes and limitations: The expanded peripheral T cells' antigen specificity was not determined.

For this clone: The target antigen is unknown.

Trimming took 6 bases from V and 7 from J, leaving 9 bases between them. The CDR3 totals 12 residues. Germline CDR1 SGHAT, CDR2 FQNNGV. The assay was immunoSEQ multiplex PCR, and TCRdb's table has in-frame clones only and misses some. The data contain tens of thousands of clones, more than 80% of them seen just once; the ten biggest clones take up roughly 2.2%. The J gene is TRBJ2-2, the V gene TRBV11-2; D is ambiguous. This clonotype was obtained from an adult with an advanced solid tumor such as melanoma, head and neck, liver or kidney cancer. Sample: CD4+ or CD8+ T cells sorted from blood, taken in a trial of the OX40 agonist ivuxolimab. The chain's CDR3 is CASSPPGGELFF. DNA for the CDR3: TGTGCCAGCAGTCCCCCCGGCGGGGAGCTGTTTTTT.